The 25 T cell receptor beta chains below were found in one sample sequenced in a study of blood T cells in healthy people across ages. A second PCR of roughly 7 to 11 cycles used a sample-barcoded 5' primer and a J-beta primer mix. TCRdb processed the 5' RACE reads anew with MiXCR; each CDR3 protein has one entry. The sample yields approximately 1.5 million distinct CDR3 sequences, about 35% seen once. The specimen sequenced was blood. These receptors were collected from a woman under 40 in good health.

The chain recombines TRBV5-4 with TRBJ2-1; 7 nucleotides line up with TRBD1. From germline, CDR1 is SGHNT and CDR2 YYREEE (reference sequence). V lost 3 bases, J lost 12 bases, and 18 bases stayed unmatched. This CDR3 comprises 16 residues. CDR3 DNA: TGTGCCAGCAGCTCCGTCTACTCGACAGGGACGGATGGGCAGTTCTTC. It specifies CASSSVYSTGTDGQFF.

The rearrangement links TRBV9 to TRBJ2-3, with unresolved D. Trimming shortened V by 3 bases and J by 4 bases, and 18 bases separated the two germline ends. The CDR3 loop spans 16 amino acids. Germline V gene sequence: CDR1 SGDLS, CDR2 YYNGEE. CDR3 in amino acids: CASSATSLGRPDTQYF. CDR3 bases: TGTGCCAGCAGCGCCACCAGCCTCGGGCGGCCAGATACGCAGTATTTT.

This rearrangement joins TRBV9 to TRBJ2-2; 7 bases line up with TRBD2. The trim removed 0 bases at V and 7 bases at J, leaving 12 bases unmatched. Per the germline V gene, CDR1 is SGDLS and CDR2 is YYNGEE. This CDR3 is built from 17 residues. Written as DNA, the CDR3 is TGTGCCAGCAGCGTAGGGCTCCAGCGGGGAAATCTCGGGGAGCTGTTTTTT. Its translation: CASSVGLQRGNLGELFF.

V usage is TRBV12-3 or TRBV12-4 and J usage is TRBJ2-5; 7 positions agree with TRBD2. The CDR3 has 17 amino acids. The ends lost 6 bases at V and 4 bases at J; junction bases unmatched: 17. The DNA of the CDR3 is TGTGCCAGCAGCCGACTTACTAGCGAAGGACCCCCAGAGACCCAGTACTTC. This sequence encodes CASSRLTSEGPPETQYF.

In its sample, this clonotype was seen a few times. The chain has TRBV28 and TRBJ2-7; D may be TRBD2 (6 bases). The CDR3 is made up of 18 amino acids. Looked up from germline, CDR1 is MDHEN and CDR2 is SYDVKM. V was cut by 7 bases and J by 2 bases, with 27 bases left in between. The CDR3 nucleotides are TGTGCCAGCACCACACTAGCCCCTAGACCAGAATCCCCCTACGAGCAGTACTTC. It translates to CASTTLAPRPESPYEQYF. Drawing the rest from reference TRBV28 and TRBJ2-7, the complete variable domain is DVKVTQSSRYLVKRTGEKVFLECVQDMDHENMFWYRQDPGLGLRLIYFSYDVKMKEKGDIPEGYSVSREKKERFSLILESASTNQTSMYLCASTTLAPRPESPYEQYFGPGTRLTVT.

This clonotype has more than one count but fewer than ten. This rearrangement joins TRBV3-1 to TRBJ1-1; D not resolved. The germline gives CDR1 LGHDT, CDR2 YNNKEL (reference sequence). The CDR3 spans 17 residues. V was trimmed by 3 bases and J by 6 bases, leaving 23 bases between them. This CDR3 reads CASSQPTYMDQTPEAFF. For the CDR3, the DNA is TGTGCCAGCAGCCAGCCCACCTACATGGACCAGACACCTGAAGCTTTCTTT.

This chain uses TRBV4-1 with TRBJ2-3; perhaps D is TRBD1 or TRBD2 (5 bases each). Trimming took 8 bases from V and 6 from J, leaving 27 bases between them. The germline V gene has CDR1 MGHRA and CDR2 YSYEKL. This CDR3 comprises 17 residues. The CDR3 DNA is TGCGCCAGCCGGACTCTCGGGACGGCCCGTGGCAAGGATACGCAGTATTTT. It codes for CASRTLGTARGKDTQYF.

The table lists this clonotype with a few counts. The V and J genes are TRBV10-1 and TRBJ2-1, with D perhaps matching TRBD2 (6 bases). CDR1 is WNHNN, CDR2 SYGVQD, per germline (reference sequence). CDR3 length: 15 amino acids. V lost 0 bases and J lost 4, with 10 bases in between. The CDR3 loop reads CASSESGGIYNEQFF. CDR3 sequence (DNA): TGCGCCAGCAGTGAGTCAGGCGGGATATACAATGAGCAGTTCTTC.

V usage is TRBV24-1 and J usage is TRBJ1-2; the match to TRBD1 covers 9 bases. Looked up from germline, CDR1 is KGHDR and CDR2 is SFDVKD. CDR3 length equals 14 residues. The CDR3 loop is CAIQQGAHSYGYTF. The CDR3 DNA reads TGTGCGATTCAACAGGGGGCTCATAGCTATGGCTACACCTTC.

This clonotype has at least ten counts. V is TRBV5-1 and J is TRBJ2-1; 11 nucleotides align to TRBD2. The CDR3 runs 16 residues. Trimming at V came to 4 bases and at J to 4 bases, leaving 7 bases not matched to a gene. The germline V gene has CDR1 SGHRS and CDR2 YFSETQ. The CDR3 is CASSPLGTSGYNEQFF. CDR3 coding DNA: TGCGCCAGCAGCCCCCTAGGGACTAGCGGATACAATGAGCAGTTCTTC. Complete variable domain (other parts from reference TRBV5-1 and TRBJ2-1): KAGVTQTPRYLIKTRGQQVTLSCSPISGHRSVSWYQQTPGQGLQFLFEYFSETQRNKGNFPGRFSGRQFSNSRSEMNVSTLELGDSALYLCASSPLGTSGYNEQFFGPGTRLTVL.

The V gene is TRBV5-1, the J gene TRBJ2-1; 7 nucleotides line up with TRBD1. CDR3 length: 15 residues. Germline CDR1 SGHRS, CDR2 YFSETQ. V was pared by 2 bases and J by 7 bases, with 9 bases of the junction left unmatched. CDR3 DNA sequence: TGCGCCAGCAGCTTAGTACAGGGGAACCCGAATGAGCAGTTCTTC. This codes for CASSLVQGNPNEQFF.

At least ten counts were recorded for this clonotype. Since a much larger clone is just one base distant, this may be a read error. The chain uses TRBV2 and TRBJ1-2; D gene unclear. V dropped 6 bases and J dropped 4 bases, with 12 bases sitting between them. In germline, CDR1 is SNHLY, CDR2 FYNNEI. The CDR3 consists of 13 residues. CDR3 sequence: CASRAKGGYGYTF. CDR3 in DNA: TGTGCCAGCAGGGCGAAGGGAGGCTATGGCTACACCTTC.

The chain links TRBV27 to TRBJ2-6; 11 bases agree with TRBD1. CDR1 MNHEY and CDR2 SMNVEV come from the germline V gene (reference sequence). Unmatched junction bases numbered 10, after V lost 10 bases and J lost 2 bases. This CDR3 spans 17 amino acids. The DNA of the CDR3 is TGTGCCATCTCGGAGGACAGGGGGCTTACTGGGGCCAACGTCCTGACTTTC. Translated, it gives CAISEDRGLTGANVLTF.

A few counts support this clonotype. This chain links TRBV12-3 or TRBV12-4 with TRBJ2-7; perhaps TRBD1 as D (5 bases). The CDR3 is made up of 11 amino acids. With 7 bases removed from V and 2 bases from J, the gap between germline ends came to 6 bases. This chain's CDR3 is CASMTAYEQYF. In DNA form, the CDR3 reads TGTGCCAGCATGACAGCCTACGAGCAGTACTTC.

About this clonotype: Germline and junction disagree at one end, which may indicate a read error. The CDR3 reads CTSDRGDYGYTF. The CDR3, as DNA: TGTACCAGCGACAGGGGCGACTATGGCTACACCTTC. The genes are TRBV9 and TRBJ1-2, with 8 bases fitting TRBD1. CDR1 and CDR2 (germline): SGDLS, YYNGEE. The CDR3 sequence is 12 residues long.

The chain combines TRBV5-1 with TRBJ2-1, with D possibly TRBD2 on 6 matching bases. The CDR3 is 18 amino acids. Germline V gene lookup returns CDR1 SGHRS and CDR2 YFSETQ. The V and J ends lost 3 bases and 7 bases respectively, with 26 bases between them. DNA for the CDR3: TGCGCCAGCAGCTGGATAGAGCCTAGCGTGACTTCGTGGAATGAGCAGTTCTTC. Its translation: CASSWIEPSVTSWNEQFF. Full variable domain (rest looked up from reference TRBV5-1 and TRBJ2-1): KAGVTQTPRYLIKTRGQQVTLSCSPISGHRSVSWYQQTPGQGLQFLFEYFSETQRNKGNFPGRFSGRQFSNSRSEMNVSTLELGDSALYLCASSWIEPSVTSWNEQFFGPGTRLTVL.

This chain links TRBV4-1 with TRBJ2-1; D possibly matches TRBD1 or TRBD2 (6 bases each). With the DNA end fitting TRBJ2-7 better, the J assignment may be wrong. CDR3 length: 17 residues. Germline CDR1 is MGHRA and CDR2 is YSYEKL. The DNA of the CDR3 is TGCGCCAGCAGCCAAATGTGGGGGGCGAGCTCCTACAATGAGCAGTACTTC. Translated: CASSQMWGASSYNEQYF.

The J gene is TRBJ2-5, the V gene TRBV3-1; a weak D match, TRBD2 (5 bases). The CDR3 length is 13 residues. The germline V and J ends were trimmed by 8 bases and 11 bases, with 21 bases remaining between them. CDR1 and CDR2 (germline): LGHDT, YNNKEL (reference sequence). CDR3 residues: CASGGSVDSVQYF. CDR3 bases: TGTGCCAGCGGAGGCAGTGTCGATAGCGTGCAGTACTTC.

The CDR3 loop reads CASSLSGTRYNEQFF. For the CDR3, the DNA is TGTGCCAGCAGCTTGAGTGGGACGCGGTACAATGAGCAGTTCTTC. The rearrangement links TRBV5-4 to TRBJ2-1; D tentatively fits TRBD1 or TRBD2 (5 bases each). The germline V gene has CDR1 SGHNT and CDR2 YYREEE (reference sequence). The V gene lost 1 base and the J gene lost 4 bases, with 12 bases spanning the gap. The CDR3 has 15 amino acids.

As concerns this clonotype: A much larger clone sits a single nucleotide away, making a read error possible. This rearrangement joins TRBV20-1 to TRBJ2-7, with 7 bases matching TRBD1. Germline V lookup: CDR1 DFQATT, CDR2 SNEGSKA (reference sequence). Unmatched junction bases numbered 9, after V lost 5 bases and J lost 2 bases. This CDR3 has 14 amino acids. CDR3 sequence reads: CSAELRQGTYEQYF. In DNA form, the CDR3 reads TGCAGTGCTGAACTACGACAGGGAACCTACGAGCAGTACTTC.

This clonotype has just a few counts. The chain recombines TRBV2 with TRBJ1-2; D is possibly TRBD1 (6 bases). Germline values: CDR1 SNHLY, CDR2 FYNNEI. V lost 11 bases to trimming and J lost 6 bases, with 19 bases between them. There are 13 residues in the CDR3. For the CDR3, the DNA is TGTGCCCCCCGGGACACAGAAACGAATGGCTACACCTTC. This codes for CAPRDTETNGYTF.

This clonotype has more than one count but fewer than ten. The chain recombines TRBV7-2 with TRBJ2-5; TRBD2 matches at 12 bases. Germline CDR1 and CDR2: SGHTA and FQGNSA. This CDR3 contains 15 residues. Unmatched junction bases numbered 5, after V lost 5 bases and J lost 4 bases. In DNA, the CDR3 is TGTGCCAGCAGCCCTAGCGGGAGGGCCTTAGAGACCCAGTACTTC. Amino acid sequence: CASSPSGRALETQYF. Full variable domain (remainder filled in from reference TRBV7-2 and TRBJ2-5): GAGVSQSPSNKVTEKGKDVELRCDPISGHTALYWYRQSLGQGLEFLIYFQGNSAPDKSGLPSDRFSAERTGGSVSTLTIQRTQQEDSAVYLCASSPSGRALETQYFGPGTRLLVL.

In its sample, this clonotype was seen many times. This rearrangement joins TRBV12-3 or TRBV12-4 to TRBJ1-2; D gene ambiguous. CDR3 length: 13 residues. V gave up 5 bases and J gave up 0 bases, with 7 bases separating them. CDR3 bases: TGTGCCAGCAGTAACAGAGCTAACTATGGCTACACCTTC. It translates to CASSNRANYGYTF.

The J gene is TRBJ1-2, the V gene TRBV29-1; D not certain. Deletions cut 5 bases from V and 0 bases from J, with 16 bases between. The CDR3 covers 15 residues. Germline CDR1 is SQVTM and CDR2 is ANQGSEA. In DNA form, the CDR3 reads TGCAGCGTTTTGGCCCCTAGCGGAGCTAACTATGGCTACACCTTC. Translation: CSVLAPSGANYGYTF.

This clonotype was found many times. The chain couples TRBV10-3 to TRBJ2-5; D might be TRBD1 (6 bases). Germline V CDR1 and CDR2: ENHRY, SYGVKD. V shed 9 bases and J shed 1 base, with 12 bases lying between them. This CDR3 contains 13 residues. In DNA, the CDR3 is TGTGCCATGTCGACAGGTTTCCAAGAGACCCAGTACTTC. Its translation: CAMSTGFQETQYF.